Presented here are 14 T cell receptor beta chains from one specimen sequenced in a study of blood T cell repertoires in COVID-19. The table came from immunoSEQ multiplex PCR; TCRdb's copy has only in-frame clones and leaves some out. Of roughly 200,000 clones listed, roughly three quarters are singletons. The sample consisted of peripheral blood. The receptors come from a woman aged 45-65 years with active or convalescent COVID-19.

There are many counts of this clone. Other DNA variants within this sample encode the same CDR3. The chain uses TRBV19 and TRBJ1-3, with no clear D. This CDR3 has 14 amino acids. The V and J ends lost 3 bases and 1 base respectively, with 7 bases between them. CDR1 and CDR2 (germline): LNHDA, SQIVND (reference sequence). Here the CDR3 DNA reads TGTGCCAGTAGTATCACCGGTTCTGGAAACACCATATATTTT. It codes for CASSITGSGNTIYF. The full variable domain, rest sourced from reference TRBV19 and TRBJ1-3, is DGGITQSPKYLFRKEGQNVTLSCEQNLNHDAMYWYRQDPGQGLRLIYYSQIVNDFQKGDIAEGYSVSREKKESFPLTVTSAQKNPTAFYLCASSITGSGNTIYFGEGSWLTVV.

The rearrangement joins TRBV11-3 to TRBJ2-5, with 10 bases identical to TRBD2. The junction had 7 bases not matched to a gene; V was cut back by 3 bases and J by 3 bases. The CDR3 is 16 amino acids. CDR1 SGHNT and CDR2 YENEEA come from the germline V gene. In nucleotides, the CDR3 is TGTGCCAGCAGCTTCCGTCTAGCGGGAGTAAAAGAGACCCAGTACTTC. Protein sequence: CASSFRLAGVKETQYF.

This chain joins TRBV3-1 (or the pseudogene TRBV3-2) and TRBJ1-6; TRBD1 is a possible D gene (5 bases). Germline values: CDR1 LGHDT, CDR2 YNNKEL (reference sequence). The CDR3 extends over 14 amino acids. V lost 1 base to trimming and J lost 10 bases, with 11 bases between them. CDR3 nucleotides: TGTGCCAGCAGCCAAGGAGGGGAGGGGTCACCCCTCCACTTT. Encoded protein: CASSQGGEGSPLHF.

Ten or more counts support this clone. CDR3 sequence (DNA): TGCAGCGTTGAAGATAGGGCGGGCGGCTACGAGCAGTACTTC. Residues: CSVEDRAGGYEQYF. The rearrangement uses TRBV29-1 and TRBJ2-7; D might be TRBD2 (5 bases). Germline assignment: CDR1 SQVTM and CDR2 ANQGSEA. Trimming left V 0 bases short and J 3 bases short, with 12 bases between. The CDR3 is made up of 14 amino acids.

This clone was counted many times. This chain uses TRBV12-5 with TRBJ2-5, with 8 bases lining up with TRBD1. The ends lost 4 bases at V and 2 bases at J; junction bases unmatched: 3. This CDR3 has 14 residues. CDR1 and CDR2 (germline): LGHNT, FRNRAP. CDR3 sequence reads: CASGSTGGQETQYF. The CDR3 DNA reads TGTGCTAGTGGTTCCACAGGGGGGCAAGAGACCCAGTACTTC.

The chain employs TRBV23-1 and TRBJ1-5; D call uncertain. TRBV23-1 is an open reading frame whose function is uncertain. The CDR3 loop spans 16 amino acids. V gave up 2 bases and J gave up 7 bases, with 18 bases separating them. The CDR3 nucleotides read TGCGCCAGCAGTCAAGGGGAGAGGGAGGATGCCCAGCCCCAGCATTTT. Translating gives CASSQGEREDAQPQHF.

This clone appeared once. This rearrangement joins TRBV4-2 to TRBJ1-1; possibly TRBD1 for D (5 bases). CDR3 size: 15 residues. The germline V gene has CDR1 LGHNA and CDR2 YNFKEQ. V lost 0 bases and J lost 3, with 11 bases in between. CDR3 coding DNA: TGTGCCAGCAGCCAAGATTCGGGGGGGTACACTGAAGCTTTCTTT. Its protein product is CASSQDSGGYTEAFF.

V and J are TRBV3-1 (or the pseudogene TRBV3-2) and TRBJ2-7; no clear D. This CDR3 region has 16 residues. V was clipped by 0 bases and J by 2 bases, with 14 bases between them. The germline gives CDR1 LGHDT, CDR2 YNNKEL (reference sequence). CDR3 residues: CASSQEVTAKTYEQYF. The CDR3 nucleotides read TGTGCCAGCAGCCAAGAGGTCACAGCCAAAACCTACGAGCAGTACTTC.

The V and J genes are TRBV28 and TRBJ1-6; D call uncertain. V dropped 3 bases and J dropped 6 bases, with 12 bases sitting between them. The CDR3 contains 15 residues. Germline CDR1 is MDHEN and CDR2 is SYDVKM. In nucleotides, the CDR3 is TGTGCCAGCAGTTTGGGCAAATTGGGTAATTCACCCCTCCACTTT. It codes for CASSLGKLGNSPLHF.

V gene TRBV5-8 combines with J gene TRBJ1-1; a possible D gene is TRBD1 (6 bases). The CDR3 spans 15 residues. V lost 4 bases to trimming and J lost 0 bases, with 13 bases between them. In germline, CDR1 is SGHTS, CDR2 YDEGEE. DNA of the CDR3: TGTGCCAGCAGCCCGCGCGGACAGATGAACACTGAAGCTTTCTTT. Its protein is CASSPRGQMNTEAFF.

This chain joins TRBV6-6 and TRBJ2-1; 10 bases are shared with TRBD1. The junction had 6 bases not matched to a gene; V was cut back by 6 bases and J by 4 bases. CDR1 is MNHNY and CDR2 is SVGAGI in the germline V gene (reference sequence). The CDR3 totals 15 residues. DNA of the CDR3: TGTGCCAGCAGCAACAGACAGGGGGCTTACAATGAGCAGTTCTTC. This codes for CASSNRQGAYNEQFF.

This sequence joins TRBV4-3 and TRBJ1-6; 10 bases agree with TRBD1. The CDR3 runs to 16 residues. The ends lost 0 bases at V and 8 bases at J; junction bases unmatched: 4. Germline V CDR1 and CDR2: LGHNA, YSLEER. CDR3 nucleotides: TGCGCCAGCAGCCAAGATAGGGGGACAGGGGATTCACCCCTCCACTTT. As protein: CASSQDRGTGDSPLHF.

This chain links TRBV5-1 with TRBJ2-2, with TRBD2 identical over 11 bases. This CDR3 is built from 16 residues. Germline V CDR1 and CDR2: SGHRS, YFSETQ. V lost 4 bases and J lost 4; bases outside the gene matches: 6. CDR3 nucleotides: TGCGCCAGCAGCGGTACTAGCGGGAGAGGCACCGGGGAGCTGTTTTTT. Its translation: CASSGTSGRGTGELFF.

V gene TRBV6-5 combines with J gene TRBJ2-6; D is ambiguous. Germline assignment: CDR1 MNHEY and CDR2 SVGAGI. The V and J ends lost 2 bases and 0 bases respectively, with 5 bases between them. The CDR3 contains 15 residues. CDR3 region: CASSYDNSGANVLTF. The CDR3 bases are TGTGCCAGCAGTTACGACAACTCTGGGGCCAACGTCCTGACTTTC.